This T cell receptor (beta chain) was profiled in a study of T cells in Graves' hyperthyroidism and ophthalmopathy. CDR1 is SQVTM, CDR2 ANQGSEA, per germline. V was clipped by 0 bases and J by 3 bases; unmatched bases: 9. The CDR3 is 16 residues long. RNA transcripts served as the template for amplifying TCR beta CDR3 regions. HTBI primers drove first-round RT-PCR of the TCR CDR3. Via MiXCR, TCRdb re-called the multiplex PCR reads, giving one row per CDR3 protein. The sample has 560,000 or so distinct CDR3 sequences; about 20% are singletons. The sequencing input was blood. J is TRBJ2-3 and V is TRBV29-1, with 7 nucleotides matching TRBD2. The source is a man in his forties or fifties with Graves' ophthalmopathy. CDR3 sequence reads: CSVEDVPGGDTDTQYF. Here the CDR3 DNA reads TGCAGCGTTGAAGATGTACCGGGAGGAGATACAGATACGCAGTATTTT.